The rows below give T cell receptor beta chains drawn from one sample of a study of blood T cell repertoires in COVID-19. TCRdb's copy holds only in-frame clones and misses some; the assay was immunoSEQ multiplex PCR. The table includes roughly 230,000 clones, about nine tenths detected once. The sequenced sample consisted of peripheral blood. The receptor set was obtained from a man in his thirties or forties with COVID-19, enrolled during active disease. Both conserved end residues are part of each CDR3. The order of the fields is V gene, clone size, CDR3 protein. The listing skips clone size in some rows; elsewhere it reads once, few, many or a size class.

>TRBV18|.
CASSQPDSSTDTQYF
>TRBV2|once
CASTQGALGDAETQYF
>TRBV19|.
CASSSRQGQETQYF
>TRBV3-1/TRBV3-2|.
CASSQVLSGNGELFF
>TRBV24-1|.
CATSDDSGETQYF
>TRBV10-3|.
CAISDGSGQGNEKLFF
>TRBV6-5|.
CASSHRYEQYF
>TRBV9|.
CASSEGFHNEQFF
>TRBV9|.
CASSAWGLAGYADTQYF
>TRBV30|.
CAWSVQGQPQHF
>TRBV18|.
CASSRGQGGGEQYF
>TRBV7-2|.
CASSLAGQGGSPLHF
>TRBV9|.
CASSVTGGGQGAHEQYF
>TRBV18|.
CASSRTVSNTIYF
>TRBV18|.
CASSPPWGGTEAFF
>TRBV2|few
CASSAGDVLPGEQYF
>TRBV3-1/TRBV3-2|.
CASSLGTGGYGYTF
>TRBV11-1|.
CASSSGQGDNSPLHF
>TRBV6-6|.
CASSIQQSLAKNIQYF
>TRBV27|.
CASSYQGRGTRVNEQFF
>TRBV12-5|.
CASGPGTGTSTNEKLFF
>TRBV5-6|.
CASSYRVANEKLFF
>TRBV25-1|.
CASIDNTGLLAEAFF
>TRBV7-9|.
CASSRADRFYGYTF
>TRBV6-5|.
CASILGQGMGYGYTF